The 21 T cell receptor beta chains given below trace back to one sample, sequenced in a study of T cell responses to AZD1222 COVID-19 vaccine. Repertoires were generated with immunoSEQ multiplex PCR, while TCRdb's copy carries only in-frame clones and drops some. The sample includes about 140,000 clones, just under 95% of them seen just once. The sequenced sample was peripheral blood, obtained on day 0 of AZD1222 vaccination. These receptors originate from an adult in good health.

The V and J genes are TRBV5-1 and TRBJ1-3; D uncertain. Germline V lookup: CDR1 SGHRS, CDR2 YFSETQ. V shed 2 bases and J shed 0 bases, with 15 bases lying between them. CDR3 size: 17 residues. In DNA form, the CDR3 reads TGCGCCAGCAGCTTTGCACAGCCTCGAAACTCTGGAAACACCATATATTTT. Protein: CASSFAQPRNSGNTIYF.

This chain connects TRBV18 to TRBJ2-5; 9 nucleotides align to TRBD2. The CDR3 has 16 residues. Looked up from germline, CDR1 is KGHSH and CDR2 is LQKENI. The V segment lost 2 bases and the J segment 4 bases; nucleotides outside the gene matches: 8. CDR3 sequence reads: CASSPARREGGETQYF. CDR3 coding DNA: TGTGCCAGCTCACCAGCCAGGCGGGAGGGAGGAGAGACCCAGTACTTC.

In DNA, the CDR3 is TGTGCCAGCAGCTTTTCTAGCGGGAGCGAGCAGTACTTC. Translated, it gives CASSFSSGSEQYF. The chain recombines TRBV7-9 with TRBJ2-7, with 10 bases fitting TRBD2. This CDR3 has 13 residues. Losses at the gene ends were 3 bases for V and 6 bases for J; bases not matched to a gene: 2. Germline-derived CDR1 and CDR2 are SEHNR and FQNEAQ (reference sequence).

The chain recombines TRBV11-2 with TRBJ2-7; TRBD2 matches 8 bases. With V trimmed by 4 bases and J by 3 bases, 5 bases remained unmatched. The CDR3 sequence is 14 residues long. Germline V gene data show CDR1 as SGHAT and CDR2 as FQNNGV. CDR3 coding DNA: TGTGCCAGCAGCTCGCTAGCGGGTGACTACGAGCAGTACTTC. It codes for CASSSLAGDYEQYF.

The gene calls are TRBV10-3 and TRBJ1-5; D not certain. This CDR3 contains 14 residues. Trimming removed 6 bases at V and 4 bases at J, with 13 bases between. The germline CDR1 and CDR2 sequences are ENHRY and SYGVKD. This chain's CDR3 is CAISNSVGNQPQHF. CDR3 nucleotides: TGTGCCATCAGCAACAGTGTTGGGAATCAGCCCCAGCATTTT.

The chain recombines TRBV10-3 with TRBJ2-1; 7 nucleotides line up with TRBD2. V was clipped by 6 bases and J by 1 base; unmatched bases: 9. The CDR3 consists of 16 residues. CDR1 ENHRY and CDR2 SYGVKD come from the germline V gene. CDR3: CAISHLAEKSYNEQFF. In DNA, the CDR3 is TGTGCCATCAGCCACCTAGCGGAAAAATCCTACAATGAGCAGTTCTTC.

The chain recombines TRBV6-1 with TRBJ2-7; D assignment may be TRBD1 or TRBD2 (5 bases each). Deletions cut 0 bases from V and 0 bases from J, with 12 bases between. This CDR3 spans 16 amino acids. CDR1 and CDR2 from the germline V gene are MNHNS and SASEGT. The CDR3 region is CASSEALSGGSYEQYF. Here the CDR3 DNA reads TGTGCCAGCAGTGAAGCGCTTTCTGGGGGCTCCTACGAGCAGTACTTC.

J is TRBJ2-7 and V is TRBV7-9; a possible D gene is TRBD1 (6 bases). The CDR3 sequence is 14 residues long. The V gene lost 5 bases and the J gene lost 2 bases, with 13 bases spanning the gap. Germline V gene lookup returns CDR1 SEHNR and CDR2 FQNEAQ (reference sequence). CDR3 sequence (DNA): TGTGCCAGCAGCCCCCTTGGGGGCGCCTACGAGCAGTACTTC. Translation: CASSPLGGAYEQYF. Supplemented by reference TRBV7-9 and TRBJ2-7, the full variable domain reads DTGVSQNPRHKITKRGQNVTFRCDPISEHNRLYWYRQTLGQGPEFLTYFQNEAQLEKSRLLSDRFSAERPKGSFSTLEIQRTEQGDSAMYLCASSPLGGAYEQYFGPGTRLTVT.

V and J are TRBV5-4 and TRBJ2-7; D uncertain. The V end lost 4 bases, the J end lost 2 bases, and 13 bases lay between the germline ends. Per the germline V gene, CDR1 is SGHNT and CDR2 is YYREEE (reference sequence). The CDR3 is 14 residues long. CDR3: CASSPQGGPYEQYF. CDR3 nucleotide sequence: TGTGCCAGCAGCCCCCAAGGCGGCCCCTACGAGCAGTACTTC.

The rearrangement joins TRBV5-1 to TRBJ1-1, with 7 positions matching TRBD1. Unmatched junction bases numbered 9, after V lost 0 bases and J lost 4 bases. This CDR3 has 16 amino acids. In germline, CDR1 is SGHRS, CDR2 YFSETQ. CDR3 bases: TGCGCCAGCAGCTTGGGTCTTGACAGGGTAATCACTGAAGCTTTCTTT. It codes for CASSLGLDRVITEAFF.

The chain carries TRBV19 and TRBJ1-5; 8 bases are shared with TRBD1. There are 14 residues in the CDR3. Looked up from germline, CDR1 is LNHDA and CDR2 is SQIVND (reference sequence). V lost 5 bases and J lost 7; bases outside the gene matches: 7. This chain's CDR3 is CASSPDRGRQPQHF. DNA of the CDR3: TGTGCCAGTAGTCCCGACAGGGGAAGGCAGCCCCAGCATTTT. Variable domain in full (rest from reference TRBV19 and TRBJ1-5): DGGITQSPKYLFRKEGQNVTLSCEQNLNHDAMYWYRQDPGQGLRLIYYSQIVNDFQKGDIAEGYSVSREKKESFPLTVTSAQKNPTAFYLCASSPDRGRQPQHFGDGTRLSIL.

The rearrangement joins TRBV9 to TRBJ1-3; 9 bases map to TRBD1. The CDR3 sequence is 20 residues long. The germline CDR1 and CDR2 sequences are SGDLS and YYNGEE. The J segment lost 2 bases and the V segment lost 1 base, leaving 16 bases of the junction unmatched. DNA for the CDR3: TGTGCCAGCAGCGTAACTTCGACAATTCCGGGACAGGGCGCTGGAAACACCATATATTTT. Its translation is CASSVTSTIPGQGAGNTIYF.

The V call is TRBV5-1, the J call TRBJ2-7; no clear D. CDR1 SGHRS and CDR2 YFSETQ come from the germline V gene. Trimming removed 0 bases from V and 7 bases from J, with 11 bases in between. This CDR3 region has 13 residues. The CDR3 DNA follows: TGCGCCAGCAGCTTGGGATTGTTAGGGGAGCAGTACTTC. Translation: CASSLGLLGEQYF.

The rearrangement uses TRBV5-1 and TRBJ1-3; 10 bases map to TRBD1. Germline lookup yields CDR1 SGHRS and CDR2 YFSETQ. V lost 3 bases and J lost 2; bases outside the gene matches: 11. The CDR3 covers 18 residues. CDR3 bases: TGCGCCAGCAGCTATTCCGGGGGACAGGGGTTTACTGGAAACACCATATATTTT. This encodes CASSYSGGQGFTGNTIYF.

The chain links TRBV10-2 to TRBJ2-3, with 12 bases lining up with TRBD2. The V gene end was trimmed by 5 bases and the J gene end by 2 bases; junction bases not matched to a gene: 5. This CDR3 is 16 amino acids long. Germline V lookup: CDR1 WSHSY, CDR2 SAAADI. The DNA for the CDR3 is TGCGCCAGCAGTAGCGGACTAGCGGGGAACACAGATACGCAGTATTTT. It encodes CASSSGLAGNTDTQYF.

V gene TRBV18 combines with J gene TRBJ2-1, with D maybe TRBD2 (6 bases). V lost 3 bases and J lost 2, with 14 bases in between. The CDR3 extends over 16 amino acids. Germline CDR1 reads KGHSH; CDR2 reads LQKENI. CDR3 residues: CASSPSKAGPYNEQFF. The CDR3 DNA reads TGTGCCAGCTCACCCTCAAAAGCGGGCCCCTACAATGAGCAGTTCTTC. Combining the CDR3 with reference TRBV18 and TRBJ2-1 gives the whole variable domain NAGVMQNPRHLVRRRGQEARLRCSPMKGHSHVYWYRQLPEEGLKFMVYLQKENIIDESGMPKERFSAEFPKEGPSILRIQQVVRGDSAAYFCASSPSKAGPYNEQFFGPGTRLTVL.

The gene calls are TRBV4-1 and TRBJ1-2; TRBD1 is a possible D gene (6 bases). The CDR3 loop spans 13 amino acids. The ends were cut back, 8 bases at V and 3 bases at J, with 13 bases in the middle. Germline values: CDR1 MGHRA, CDR2 YSYEKL. This chain's CDR3 is CASGPAGDYGYTF. CDR3 sequence (DNA): TGCGCCAGCGGCCCGGCAGGGGACTATGGCTACACCTTC.

The chain links TRBV6-5 to TRBJ2-2; D unclear. The V gene lost 3 bases and the J gene lost 2 bases, with 13 bases spanning the gap. There are 16 residues in the CDR3. Germline CDR1 and CDR2: MNHEY and SVGAGI. This chain's CDR3 is CASSYQLVGNTGELFF. The CDR3 nucleotides are TGTGCCAGCAGTTATCAATTAGTGGGTAACACCGGGGAGCTGTTTTTT.

V usage is TRBV10-3 and J usage is TRBJ2-1, with a possible D match to TRBD2 (5 bases). Germline V gene lookup returns CDR1 ENHRY and CDR2 SYGVKD. The CDR3 is 14 residues long. Deletions cut 4 bases from V and 6 bases from J, with 13 bases between. CDR3 bases: TGTGCCATCAGTGGGGAGACCAGCAGCAATGAGCAGTTCTTC. This codes for CAISGETSSNEQFF.

This clone was detected once. The J gene is TRBJ1-2, the V gene TRBV30, with TRBD1 identical over 10 bases. This CDR3 comprises 17 residues. The germline V gene has CDR1 GTSNPN and CDR2 SVGIG (reference sequence). The trim removed 3 bases at V and 7 bases at J, leaving 17 bases unmatched. CDR3 sequence reads: CAWSLSRTGGLWSGYTF. CDR3 in DNA: TGTGCCTGGAGCCTCTCCCGGACAGGGGGGTTGTGGAGTGGCTACACCTTC. Filled out from reference TRBV30 and TRBJ1-2, the complete variable domain reads SQTIHQWPATLVQPVGSPLSLECTVEGTSNPNLYWYRQAAGRGLQLLFYSVGIGQISSEVPQNLSASRPQDRQFILSSKKLLLSDSGFYLCAWSLSRTGGLWSGYTFGSGTRLTVV.

CDR3 loop: CASSTGGNTGELFF. CDR3 bases: TGCGCCAGCTCAACGGGAGGGAACACCGGGGAGCTGTTTTTT. This chain links TRBV5-1 with TRBJ2-2; 7 nucleotides agree with TRBD2. The germline V gene has CDR1 SGHRS and CDR2 YFSETQ. J gave up 1 base and V 7 bases, and 4 bases lay outside the gene matches. The CDR3 spans 14 residues. Using reference TRBV5-1 and TRBJ2-2 for the parts outside the CDR3, the full variable domain is KAGVTQTPRYLIKTRGQQVTLSCSPISGHRSVSWYQQTPGQGLQFLFEYFSETQRNKGNFPGRFSGRQFSNSRSEMNVSTLELGDSALYLCASSTGGNTGELFFGEGSRLTVL.